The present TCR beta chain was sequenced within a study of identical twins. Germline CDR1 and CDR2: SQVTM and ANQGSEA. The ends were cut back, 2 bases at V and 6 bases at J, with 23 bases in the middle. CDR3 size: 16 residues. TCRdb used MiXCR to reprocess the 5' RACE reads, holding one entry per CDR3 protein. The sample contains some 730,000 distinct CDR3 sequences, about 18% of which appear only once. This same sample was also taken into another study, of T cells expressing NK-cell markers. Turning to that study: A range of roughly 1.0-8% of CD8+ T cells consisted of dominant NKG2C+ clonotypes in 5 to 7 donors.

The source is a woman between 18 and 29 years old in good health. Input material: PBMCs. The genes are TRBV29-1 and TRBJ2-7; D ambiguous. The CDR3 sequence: CSVETSRGSNLLEQYF. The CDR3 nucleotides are TGCAGCGTTGAAACATCGCGCGGTTCAAATCTTCTCGAGCAGTACTTC.